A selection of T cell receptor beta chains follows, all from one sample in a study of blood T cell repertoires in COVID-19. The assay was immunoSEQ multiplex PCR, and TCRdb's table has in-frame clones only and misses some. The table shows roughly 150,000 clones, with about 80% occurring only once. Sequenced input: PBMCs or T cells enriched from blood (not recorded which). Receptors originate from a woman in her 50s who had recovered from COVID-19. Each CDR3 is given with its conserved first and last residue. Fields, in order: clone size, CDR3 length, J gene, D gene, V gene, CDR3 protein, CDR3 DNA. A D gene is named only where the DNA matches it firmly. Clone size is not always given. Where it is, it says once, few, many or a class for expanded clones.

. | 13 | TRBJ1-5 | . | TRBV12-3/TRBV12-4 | CASSRRDNQPQHF | TGTGCCAGCAGTCGGAGGGACAATCAGCCCCAGCATTTT
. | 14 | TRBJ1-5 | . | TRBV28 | CASRPGTGGQPQHF | TGTGCCAGCAGGCCAGGGACTGGAGGACAGCCCCAGCATTTT
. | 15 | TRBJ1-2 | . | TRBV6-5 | CASKPAARDDYGYTF | TGTGCCAGCAAACCAGCAGCCCGGGATGACTATGGCTACACCTTC
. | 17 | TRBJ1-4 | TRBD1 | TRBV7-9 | CASSPAPGQGRSEKLFF | TGTGCCAGCAGCCCCGCCCCGGGACAGGGGAGGAGTGAAAAACTGTTTTTT
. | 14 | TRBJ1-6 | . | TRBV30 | CAWRKGAVNSPLHF | TGTGCCTGGAGAAAAGGGGCCGTTAATTCACCCCTCCACTTT
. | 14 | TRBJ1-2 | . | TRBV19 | CASSIVGAHYGYTF | TGTGCCAGTAGTATAGTAGGGGCGCACTATGGCTACACCTTC
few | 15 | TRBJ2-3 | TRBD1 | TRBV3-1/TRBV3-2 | CASSQQGASTDTQYF | TGTGCCAGCAGCCAACAGGGGGCTAGCACAGATACGCAGTATTTT
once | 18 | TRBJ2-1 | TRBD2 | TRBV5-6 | CASSYGLAGSLSYNEQFF | TGTGCCAGCAGCTATGGACTAGCGGGGTCCCTCTCCTACAATGAGCAGTTCTTC
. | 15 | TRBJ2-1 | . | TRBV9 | CVKTWEQGSENEQFF | TGTGTCAAAACCTGGGAGCAGGGGAGTGAAAATGAGCAGTTCTTC
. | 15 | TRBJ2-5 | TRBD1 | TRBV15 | CATSRGGQGRETQYF | TGTGCCACCAGCAGAGGGGGACAGGGAAGGGAGACCCAGTACTTC
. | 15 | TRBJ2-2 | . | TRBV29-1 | CSVDGSLQNTGELFF | TGCAGCGTTGACGGGTCCTTACAGAACACCGGGGAGCTGTTTTTT
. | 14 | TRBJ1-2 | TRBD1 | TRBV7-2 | CASSLGQGNYGYTF | TGTGCCAGCAGCCTTGGACAGGGGAACTATGGCTACACCTTC
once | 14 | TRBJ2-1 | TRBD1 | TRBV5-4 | CASSRETGGNEQFF | TGTGCCAGCAGTAGAGAGACAGGGGGCAATGAGCAGTTCTTC
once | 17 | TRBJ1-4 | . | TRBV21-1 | CASSKGPCRVENEKLFF | TGTGCCAGCAGCAAAGGGCCGTGCAGGGTAGAAAATGAAAAACTGTTTTTT
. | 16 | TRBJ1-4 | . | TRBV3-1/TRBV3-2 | CASSPPKGASKEKLFF | TGTGCCAGCAGCCCCCCGAAAGGGGCCAGCAAGGAAAAACTGTTTTTT
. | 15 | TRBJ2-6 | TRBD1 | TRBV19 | CASQQGAAGANVLTF | TGTGCCAGTCAACAGGGGGCGGCTGGGGCCAACGTCCTGACTTTC
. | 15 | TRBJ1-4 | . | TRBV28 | CASIPRGGGNEKLFF | TGTGCCAGCATCCCGCGGGGAGGGGGGAATGAAAAACTGTTTTTT
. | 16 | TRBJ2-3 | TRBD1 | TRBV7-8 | CASSSRQGPRGDTQYF | TGTGCCAGCAGCTCCCGACAGGGGCCAAGGGGAGATACGCAGTATTTT
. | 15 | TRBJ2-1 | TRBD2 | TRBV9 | CASSVAVAGSNEQFF | TGTGCCAGCAGCGTAGCGGTAGCGGGGTCAAATGAGCAGTTCTTC
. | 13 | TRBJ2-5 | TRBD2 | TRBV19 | CANRLAGGETQYF | TGTGCCAATAGACTAGCGGGAGGGGAGACCCAGTACTTC
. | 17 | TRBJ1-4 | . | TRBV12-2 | CASRLSPRQATNEKLFF | TGTGCAAGTCGCTTATCCCCTCGACAGGCAACTAATGAAAAACTGTTTTTT
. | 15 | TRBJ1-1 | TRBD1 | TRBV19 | CASSMWARGNAEAFF | TGTGCCAGTAGTATGTGGGCCAGGGGGAACGCTGAAGCTTTCTTT
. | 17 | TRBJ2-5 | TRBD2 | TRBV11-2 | CASSLVGGLAEQETQYF | TGTGCCAGCAGCTTAGTGGGGGGACTAGCGGAACAAGAGACCCAGTACTTC
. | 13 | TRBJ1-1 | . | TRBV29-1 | CSSRRGDGTEAFF | TGCAGCTCTCGGCGGGGGGACGGCACTGAAGCTTTCTTT
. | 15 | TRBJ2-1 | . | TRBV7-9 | CASSPARPGDGEQFF | TGTGCCAGCAGCCCCGCCCGGCCAGGGGATGGTGAGCAGTTCTTC
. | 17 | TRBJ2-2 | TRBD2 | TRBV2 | CASSEGGLAGNTGELFF | TGTGCCAGCAGTGAAGGGGGACTAGCGGGCAACACCGGGGAGCTGTTTTTT
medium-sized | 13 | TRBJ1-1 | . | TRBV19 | CASSRRGGTEAFF | TGTGCCAGTAGTAGGCGGGGAGGCACTGAAGCTTTCTTT
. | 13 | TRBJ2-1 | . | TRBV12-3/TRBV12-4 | CASVGLKYNEQFF | TGTGCCAGTGTGGGGCTGAAATACAATGAGCAGTTCTTC
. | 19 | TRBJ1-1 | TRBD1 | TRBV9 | CASSAIASIEQGPDTEAFF | TGTGCCAGCAGCGCAATAGCCTCAATAGAACAGGGGCCCGACACTGAAGCTTTCTTT
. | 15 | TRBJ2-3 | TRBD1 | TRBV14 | CASSHRTGDTDTQYF | TGTGCCAGCAGCCACCGGACAGGGGACACAGATACGCAGTATTTT
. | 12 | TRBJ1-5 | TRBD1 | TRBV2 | CAFGQDNQPQHF | TGTGCCTTCGGACAGGACAATCAGCCCCAGCATTTT